Given below is one T cell receptor beta chain in context. Study processing details: Nucleated cell number was recorded as an estimate derived from reference gene primer amplification. Here immunoSEQ multiplex PCR was the method, and the copy in TCRdb shows in-frame clones only, minus some. V and J calls and clone size come straight from that table; D and trimming were deduced from the DNA. The sample yields roughly 92,000 clones, about 90% seen once. The record originates from a study of blood T cell repertoires in COVID-19. Sequencing input: peripheral blood. The receptor was isolated from a woman over 75 with active or convalescent COVID-19.

The CDR3, as DNA: TGTGCCAGCAGCGCCGGGACTAGCGGTTACAATGAGCAGTTCTTC. It is translated as CASSAGTSGYNEQFF. The genes are TRBV9 and TRBJ2-1, with 11 bases that match TRBD2. CDR3 size: 15 residues. CDR1 is SGDLS, CDR2 YYNGEE, per germline. Germline trimming cut 3 bases from V and 4 bases from J; bases unmatched to any gene: 3.